This T cell receptor beta chain was obtained from a study of T cell responses to AZD1222 COVID-19 vaccine. General study points: White British donors predominated, females outnumbered males, and clonal diversity was possibly underestimated.

The CDR3 runs to 13 residues. V lost 5 bases and J lost 2, with 10 bases in between. Germline values: CDR1 SGHRS, CDR2 YFSETQ. Measured with immunoSEQ multiplex PCR; TCRdb has only the in-frame clones, and not every one. Found here are around 200,000 clones, about 86% of them singletons; the top ten hold 7.5% to 9.5%. Comment on this clone: Its antigen is still unknown.

The gene calls are TRBV5-1 and TRBJ1-1; D not resolved. Sequencing used peripheral blood, obtained on day 0 of AZD1222 vaccination. The receptor was derived from an adult in good health. The CDR3 DNA reads as TGCGCCAGCAGGGAAGGACCAAACACTGAAGCTTTCTTT. It specifies CASREGPNTEAFF.